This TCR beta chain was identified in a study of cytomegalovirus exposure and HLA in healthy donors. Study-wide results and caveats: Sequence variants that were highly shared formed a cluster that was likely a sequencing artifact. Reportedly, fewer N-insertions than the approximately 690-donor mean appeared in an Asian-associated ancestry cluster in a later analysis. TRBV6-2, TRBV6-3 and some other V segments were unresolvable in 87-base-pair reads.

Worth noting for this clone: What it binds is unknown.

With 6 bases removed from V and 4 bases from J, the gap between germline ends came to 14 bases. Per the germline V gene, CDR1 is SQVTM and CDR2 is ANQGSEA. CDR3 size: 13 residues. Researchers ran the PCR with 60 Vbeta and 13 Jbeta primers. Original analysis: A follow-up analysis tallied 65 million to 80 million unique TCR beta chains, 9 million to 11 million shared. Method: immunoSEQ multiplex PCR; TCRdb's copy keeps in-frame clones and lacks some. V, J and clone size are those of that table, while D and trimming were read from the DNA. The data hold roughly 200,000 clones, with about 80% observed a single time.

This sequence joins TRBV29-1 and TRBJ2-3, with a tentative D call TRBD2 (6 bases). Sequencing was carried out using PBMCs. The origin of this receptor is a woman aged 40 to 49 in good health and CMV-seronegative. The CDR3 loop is CSVALAVADTQYF. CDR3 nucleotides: TGCAGCGTGGCGTTAGCGGTAGCAGATACGCAGTATTTT.